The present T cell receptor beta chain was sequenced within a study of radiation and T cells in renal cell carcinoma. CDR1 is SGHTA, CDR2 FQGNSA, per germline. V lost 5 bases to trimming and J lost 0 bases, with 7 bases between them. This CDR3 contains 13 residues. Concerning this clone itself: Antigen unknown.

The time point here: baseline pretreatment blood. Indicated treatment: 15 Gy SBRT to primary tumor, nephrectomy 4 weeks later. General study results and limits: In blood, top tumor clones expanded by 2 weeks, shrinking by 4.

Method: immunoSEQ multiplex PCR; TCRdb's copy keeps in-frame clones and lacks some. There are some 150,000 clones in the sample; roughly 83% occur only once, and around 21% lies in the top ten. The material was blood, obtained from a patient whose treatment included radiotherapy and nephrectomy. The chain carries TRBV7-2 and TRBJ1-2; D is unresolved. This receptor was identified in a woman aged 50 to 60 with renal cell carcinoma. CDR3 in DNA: TGTGCCAGCAGCATCGGGGCTAACTATGGCTACACCTTC. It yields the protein CASSIGANYGYTF.